This TCR beta chain emerged from a study of T cell repertoires in cytomegalovirus infection. The CDR3 extends over 12 amino acids. The germline V gene encodes CDR1 SGHVS and CDR2 FNYEAQ. TCRdb reanalysed the reads using MiXCR and keeps one entry per CDR3 protein. The sample carries around 300,000 distinct CDR3 sequences, more than 20% recorded once. Note on this clonotype: Antigen unknown. A read error may account for a junction end that differs from germline.

Study findings and constraints: Carriers of CMV plus the relevant HLA were identified by cumulative public TCR beta family frequency.

The sequencing sample was made of PBMCs. The sequence derives from a human donor in good health (CMV status not recorded). Some clones in this sample may be carry-over from other donors' samples. This sequence joins TRBV7-6 and TRBJ2-2; D unresolved. CDR3: CASRSPVGELFF. The CDR3 DNA sequence: TGTGCTAGCAGAAGCCCAGTCGGGGAGCTGTTTTTT.